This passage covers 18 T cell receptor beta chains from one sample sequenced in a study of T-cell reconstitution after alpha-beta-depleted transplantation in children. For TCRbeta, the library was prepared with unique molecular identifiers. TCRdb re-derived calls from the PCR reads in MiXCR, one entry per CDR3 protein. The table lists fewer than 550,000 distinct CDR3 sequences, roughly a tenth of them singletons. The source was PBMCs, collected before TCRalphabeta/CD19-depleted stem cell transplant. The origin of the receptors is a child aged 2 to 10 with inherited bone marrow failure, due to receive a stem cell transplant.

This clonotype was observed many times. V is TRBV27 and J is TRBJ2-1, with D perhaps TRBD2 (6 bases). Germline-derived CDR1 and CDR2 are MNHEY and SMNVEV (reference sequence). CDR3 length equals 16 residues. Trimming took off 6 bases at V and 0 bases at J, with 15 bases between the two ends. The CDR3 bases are TGTGCCAGCAGCAAACTAGCTAAGGACTCCTACAATGAGCAGTTCTTC. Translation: CASSKLAKDSYNEQFF.

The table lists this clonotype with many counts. The CDR3 DNA is TGTGCCAGCAGTACCGGGACAGGGAGCACAGATACGCAGTATTTT. It translates to CASSTGTGSTDTQYF. The rearrangement joins TRBV2 to TRBJ2-3; TRBD1 matches 9 bases. Germline assignment: CDR1 SNHLY and CDR2 FYNNEI. The V and J ends lost 5 bases and 0 bases, in that order; junction bases with no gene match: 3. The length of the CDR3 is 15 residues.

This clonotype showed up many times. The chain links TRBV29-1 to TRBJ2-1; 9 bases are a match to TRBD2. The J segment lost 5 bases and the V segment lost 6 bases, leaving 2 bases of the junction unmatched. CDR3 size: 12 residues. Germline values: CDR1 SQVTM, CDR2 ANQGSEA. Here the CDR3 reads CSVSGGNNEQFF. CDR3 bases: TGCAGCGTAAGCGGGGGGAACAATGAGCAGTTCTTC.

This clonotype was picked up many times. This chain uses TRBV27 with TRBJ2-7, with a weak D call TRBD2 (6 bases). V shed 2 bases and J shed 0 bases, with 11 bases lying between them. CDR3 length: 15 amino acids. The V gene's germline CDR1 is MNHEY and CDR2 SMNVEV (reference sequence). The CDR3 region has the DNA TGTGCCAGCAGTTTAAACGCGGGGAGCTCCTACGAGCAGTACTTC. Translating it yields CASSLNAGSSYEQYF.

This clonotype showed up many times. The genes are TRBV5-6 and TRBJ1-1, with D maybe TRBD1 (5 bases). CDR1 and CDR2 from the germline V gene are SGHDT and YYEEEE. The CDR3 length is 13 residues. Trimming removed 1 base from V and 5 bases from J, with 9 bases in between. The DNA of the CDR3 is TGTGCCAGCAGCTTGCGGGGCCTAACTGAAGCTTTCTTT. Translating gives CASSLRGLTEAFF.

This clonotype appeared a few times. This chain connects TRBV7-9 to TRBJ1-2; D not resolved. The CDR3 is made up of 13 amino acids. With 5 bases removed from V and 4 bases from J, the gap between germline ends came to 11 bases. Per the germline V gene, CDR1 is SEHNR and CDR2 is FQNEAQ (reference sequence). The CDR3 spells CASSPGGSYGYTF. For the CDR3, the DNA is TGTGCCAGCAGCCCAGGTGGATCCTATGGCTACACCTTC.

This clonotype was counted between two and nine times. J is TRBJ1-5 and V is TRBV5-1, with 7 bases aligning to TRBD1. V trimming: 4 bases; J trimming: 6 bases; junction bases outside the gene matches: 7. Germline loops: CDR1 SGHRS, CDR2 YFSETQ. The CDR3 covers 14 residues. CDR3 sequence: CASSDRQGGQPQHF. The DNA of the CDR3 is TGCGCCAGCAGCGATCGACAGGGTGGTCAGCCCCAGCATTTT. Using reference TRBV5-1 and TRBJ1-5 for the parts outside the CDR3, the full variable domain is KAGVTQTPRYLIKTRGQQVTLSCSPISGHRSVSWYQQTPGQGLQFLFEYFSETQRNKGNFPGRFSGRQFSNSRSEMNVSTLELGDSALYLCASSDRQGGQPQHFGDGTRLSIL.

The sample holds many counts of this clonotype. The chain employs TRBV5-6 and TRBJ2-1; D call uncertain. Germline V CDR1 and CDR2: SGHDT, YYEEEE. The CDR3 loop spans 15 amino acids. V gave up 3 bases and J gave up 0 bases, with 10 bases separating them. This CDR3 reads CASSSIDSSYNEQFF. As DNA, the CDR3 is TGTGCCAGCAGCTCAATTGATAGCTCCTACAATGAGCAGTTCTTC. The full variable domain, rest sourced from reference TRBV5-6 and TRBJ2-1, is DAGVTQSPTHLIKTRGQQVTLRCSPKSGHDTVSWYQQALGQGPQFIFQYYEEEERQRGNFPDRFSGHQFPNYSSELNVNALLLGDSALYLCASSSIDSSYNEQFFGPGTRLTVL.

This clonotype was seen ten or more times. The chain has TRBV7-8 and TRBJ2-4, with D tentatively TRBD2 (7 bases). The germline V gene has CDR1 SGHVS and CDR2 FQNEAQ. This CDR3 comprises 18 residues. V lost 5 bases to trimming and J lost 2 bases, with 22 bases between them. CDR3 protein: CASSHIPGSGTSKNIQYF. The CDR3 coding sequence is TGTGCCAGCAGCCACATCCCGGGGAGCGGGACATCCAAAAACATTCAGTACTTC. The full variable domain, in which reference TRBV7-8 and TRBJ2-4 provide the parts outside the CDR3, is GAGVSQSPRYKVAKRGQDVALRCDPISGHVSLFWYQQALGQGPEFLTYFQNEAQLDKSGLPSDRFFAERPEGSVSTLKIQRTQQEDSAVYLCASSHIPGSGTSKNIQYFGAGTRLSVL.

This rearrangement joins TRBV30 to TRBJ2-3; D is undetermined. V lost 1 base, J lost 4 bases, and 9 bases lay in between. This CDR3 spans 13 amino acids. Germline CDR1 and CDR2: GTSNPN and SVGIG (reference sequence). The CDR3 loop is CAWSEAFPDTQYF. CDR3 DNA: TGTGCCTGGAGTGAAGCGTTCCCAGATACGCAGTATTTT.

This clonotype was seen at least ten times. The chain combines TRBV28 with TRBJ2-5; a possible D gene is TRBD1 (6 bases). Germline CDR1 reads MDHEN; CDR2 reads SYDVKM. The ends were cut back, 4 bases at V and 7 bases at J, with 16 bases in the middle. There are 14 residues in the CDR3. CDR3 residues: CASSSTGGWGTQYF. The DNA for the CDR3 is TGTGCCAGCAGTTCGACAGGCGGCTGGGGGACCCAGTACTTC.

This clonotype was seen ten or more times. The DNA for the CDR3 is TGCGCCAGCAGCCAAGAGGTTTTGGTTCTAGCGGGAGGGCCCGGGGGCACCGGGGAGCTGTTTTTT. Residues: CASSQEVLVLAGGPGGTGELFF. The chain recombines TRBV4-1 with TRBJ2-2; 12 bases are shared with TRBD2. The CDR3 length is 22 residues. Germline V gene lookup returns CDR1 MGHRA and CDR2 YSYEKL. After removal of 0 bases from V and 4 bases from J, the junction contained 18 bases not matched to a gene.

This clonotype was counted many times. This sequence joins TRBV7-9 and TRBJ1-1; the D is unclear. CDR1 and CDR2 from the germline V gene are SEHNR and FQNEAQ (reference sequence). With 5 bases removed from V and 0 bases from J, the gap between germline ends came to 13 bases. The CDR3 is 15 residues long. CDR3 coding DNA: TGTGCCAGCAGCCCTACTCCCTCGATGAACACTGAAGCTTTCTTT. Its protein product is CASSPTPSMNTEAFF.

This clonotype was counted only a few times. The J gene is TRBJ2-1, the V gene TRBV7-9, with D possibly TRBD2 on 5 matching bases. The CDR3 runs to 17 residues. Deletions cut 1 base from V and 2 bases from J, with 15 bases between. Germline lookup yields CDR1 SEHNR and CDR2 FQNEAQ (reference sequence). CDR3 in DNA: TGTGCCAGCAGCTTAGAAGTAGGCGGGCCAGCCTACAATGAGCAGTTCTTC. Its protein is CASSLEVGGPAYNEQFF.

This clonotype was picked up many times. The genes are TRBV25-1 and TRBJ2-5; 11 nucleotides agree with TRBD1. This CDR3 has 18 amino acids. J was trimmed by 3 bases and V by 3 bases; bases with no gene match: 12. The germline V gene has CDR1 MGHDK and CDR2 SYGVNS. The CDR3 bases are TGTGCCAGCAGTGAGTGGATCCGGACAGGGGGCGCGGAAGAGACCCAGTACTTC. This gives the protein CASSEWIRTGGAEETQYF.

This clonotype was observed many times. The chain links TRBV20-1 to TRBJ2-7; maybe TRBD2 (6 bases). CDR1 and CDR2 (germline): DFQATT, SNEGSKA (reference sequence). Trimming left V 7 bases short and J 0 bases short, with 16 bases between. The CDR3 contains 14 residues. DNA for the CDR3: TGCAGTGTCCCGACTAGTGAGAGCTCCTACGAGCAGTACTTC. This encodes CSVPTSESSYEQYF.

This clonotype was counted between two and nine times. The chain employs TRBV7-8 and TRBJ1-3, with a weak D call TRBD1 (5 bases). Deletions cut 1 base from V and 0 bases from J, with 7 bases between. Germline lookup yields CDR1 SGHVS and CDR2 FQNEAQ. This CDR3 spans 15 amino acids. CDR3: CASSLDRNSGNTIYF. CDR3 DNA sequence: TGTGCCAGCAGCTTAGACAGGAACTCTGGAAACACCATATATTTT. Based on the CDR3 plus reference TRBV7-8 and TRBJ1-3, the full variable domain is GAGVSQSPRYKVAKRGQDVALRCDPISGHVSLFWYQQALGQGPEFLTYFQNEAQLDKSGLPSDRFFAERPEGSVSTLKIQRTQQEDSAVYLCASSLDRNSGNTIYFGEGSWLTVV.

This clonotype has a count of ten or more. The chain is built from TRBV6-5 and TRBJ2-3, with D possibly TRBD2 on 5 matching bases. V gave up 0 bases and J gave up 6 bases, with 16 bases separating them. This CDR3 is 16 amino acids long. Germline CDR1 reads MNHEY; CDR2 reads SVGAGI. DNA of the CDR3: TGTGCCAGCAGTTACTCAGGAGGACGGAACCTGGATACGCAGTATTTT. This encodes CASSYSGGRNLDTQYF.